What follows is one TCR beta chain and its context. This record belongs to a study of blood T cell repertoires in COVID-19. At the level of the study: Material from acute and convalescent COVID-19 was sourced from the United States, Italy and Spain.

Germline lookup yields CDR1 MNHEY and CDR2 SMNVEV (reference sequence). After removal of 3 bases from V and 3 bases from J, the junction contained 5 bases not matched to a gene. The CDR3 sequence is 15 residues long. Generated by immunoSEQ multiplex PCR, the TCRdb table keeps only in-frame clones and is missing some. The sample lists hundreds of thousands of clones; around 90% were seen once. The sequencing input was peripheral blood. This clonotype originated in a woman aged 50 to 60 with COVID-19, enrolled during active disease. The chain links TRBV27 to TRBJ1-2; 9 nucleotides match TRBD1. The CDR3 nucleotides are TGTGCCAGCAGTTTTTCGGGACAGGGAGACTATGGCTACACCTTC. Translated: CASSFSGQGDYGYTF.